Below, 32 T cell receptor beta chains from the same sample are listed, as sequenced in a study of blood T cell repertoires in COVID-19. Measured with immunoSEQ multiplex PCR; TCRdb has only the in-frame clones, and not every one. The sample records around 140,000 clones, approximately 86% being singletons. The sequenced sample was peripheral blood. The receptors were gathered from a woman aged 55-70 years with acute or convalescent COVID-19.

CDR3 DNA sequence: TGTGCCAGCAGCCAAGATACAGGGCAGAACACTGAAGCTTTCTTT. This sequence encodes CASSQDTGQNTEAFF. The V call is TRBV4-2, the J call TRBJ1-1; the D gene is possibly TRBD1 (6 bases). V lost 0 bases to trimming and J lost 1 base, with 9 bases between them. CDR3 length equals 15 residues. Germline CDR1 and CDR2: LGHNA and YNFKEQ.

CDR3 amino acids: CASQAGNQPQHF. CDR3 nucleotides: TGTGCCAGTCAGGCGGGTAATCAGCCCCAGCATTTT. The chain carries TRBV19 and TRBJ1-5; no definite D call. CDR1 LNHDA and CDR2 SQIVND come from the germline V gene (reference sequence). The V end lost 8 bases, the J end lost 4 bases, and 9 bases lay between the germline ends. This CDR3 is 12 amino acids long.

The V and J genes are TRBV28 and TRBJ1-6; D call uncertain. CDR1 and CDR2 from the germline V gene are MDHEN and SYDVKM. The V end was cut by 6 bases, the J end by 2 bases, with 8 bases between. The CDR3 covers 14 residues. CDR3 sequence reads: CASSRGTYNSPLHF. Here the CDR3 DNA reads TGTGCCAGCAGCCGCGGGACCTATAATTCACCCCTCCACTTT.

This chain connects TRBV5-1 to TRBJ2-3; tentatively, D is TRBD1 (5 bases). Germline CDR1 SGHRS, CDR2 YFSETQ. CDR3 size: 15 residues. Trimming stripped 0 bases from V and 4 bases from J, with 12 bases between. CDR3: CASSLGVGDPDTQYF. The CDR3 nucleotides are TGCGCCAGCAGCTTGGGTGTAGGGGATCCAGATACGCAGTATTTT. The variable domain in full, with the rest retrieved from reference TRBV5-1 and TRBJ2-3, is KAGVTQTPRYLIKTRGQQVTLSCSPISGHRSVSWYQQTPGQGLQFLFEYFSETQRNKGNFPGRFSGRQFSNSRSEMNVSTLELGDSALYLCASSLGVGDPDTQYFGPGTRLTVL.

The chain combines TRBV9 with TRBJ1-4; 9 bases line up with TRBD1. Germline CDR1 is SGDLS and CDR2 is YYNGEE. The CDR3 length is 15 residues. V lost 0 bases to trimming and J lost 8 bases; unmatched junction nucleotides: 5. CDR3 protein: CASSVDGTGTEKLFF. DNA of the CDR3: TGTGCCAGCAGCGTAGACGGGACAGGGACAGAAAAACTGTTTTTT.

This clone has only one observation. This chain connects TRBV4-2 to TRBJ2-2, with D perhaps TRBD1 (6 bases). This CDR3 region has 15 residues. The germline V gene encodes CDR1 LGHNA and CDR2 YNFKEQ. V was pared by 3 bases and J by 2 bases, with 10 bases between. The CDR3 DNA sequence: TGTGCCAGCAGCCAGATGGACAGCAACACCGGGGAGCTGTTTTTT. It is translated as CASSQMDSNTGELFF.

The chain uses TRBV9 and TRBJ2-2; 8 bases align to TRBD2. Per germline, CDR1 SGDLS and CDR2 YYNGEE. The CDR3 has 16 amino acids. With V trimmed by 4 bases and J by 3 bases, 8 bases remained unmatched. The CDR3 loop reads CASSRGFGGDTGELFF. As DNA, the CDR3 is TGTGCCAGCAGCCGCGGTTTCGGGGGGGACACCGGGGAGCTGTTTTTT.

The chain's CDR3 is CASGSGGGSYNEQFF. CDR3 DNA: TGTGCGTCGGGTAGCGGCGGTGGCTCCTACAATGAGCAGTTCTTC. The chain uses TRBV11-1 and TRBJ2-1; D is possibly TRBD2 (6 bases). Germline-derived CDR1 and CDR2 are SGHAT and FQDESV (reference sequence). The CDR3 covers 15 residues.

V is TRBV7-2 and J is TRBJ1-2; unclear D gene. The germline V and J ends were trimmed by 5 bases and 4 bases, with 14 bases remaining between them. From germline, CDR1 is SGHTA and CDR2 FQGNSA. CDR3 length equals 14 residues. Here the CDR3 DNA reads TGTGCCAGCAGCCCCCACGGGGTTGGCTATGGCTACACCTTC. Translated, it gives CASSPHGVGYGYTF.

The V call is TRBV2, the J call TRBJ2-7; no clear D gene. The CDR3 extends over 11 amino acids. V was cut by 2 bases and J by 7 bases, with 6 bases left in between. Looked up from germline, CDR1 is SNHLY and CDR2 is FYNNEI. CDR3 loop: CASSEFREQYF. CDR3 bases: TGTGCCAGCAGTGAATTCAGGGAGCAGTACTTC. Full variable domain (missing parts from reference TRBV2 and TRBJ2-7): EPEVTQTPSHQVTQMGQEVILRCVPISNHLYFYWYRQILGQKVEFLVSFYNNEISEKSEIFDDQFSVERPDGSNFTLKIRSTKLEDSAMYFCASSEFREQYFGPGTRLTVT.

This clone came up a few times. The genes are TRBV5-6 and TRBJ2-1, with a weak D call TRBD2 (5 bases). Trimming removed 4 bases from V and 6 bases from J, with 14 bases in between. The V gene's germline CDR1 is SGHDT and CDR2 YYEEEE. This CDR3 region has 14 residues. The CDR3 spells CASSPGLGINEQFF. The CDR3 DNA sequence: TGTGCCAGCAGCCCCGGACTGGGTATCAATGAGCAGTTCTTC.

The chain has TRBV6-5 and TRBJ2-3, with D maybe TRBD2 (5 bases). The germline gives CDR1 MNHEY, CDR2 SVGAGI. This CDR3 is built from 14 residues. V was trimmed by 8 bases and J by 2 bases, leaving 14 bases between them. The DNA for the CDR3 is TGTGCCAGCCATCGGGGTTGGGACACAGATACGCAGTATTTT. It translates to CASHRGWDTDTQYF.

The chain has TRBV5-4 and TRBJ1-1; maybe TRBD1 (5 bases). This CDR3 has 13 amino acids. CDR1 is SGHNT, CDR2 YYREEE, per germline (reference sequence). V was clipped by 4 bases and J by 10 bases, with 17 bases between them. In nucleotides, the CDR3 is TGTGCCAGCAGCCAGGACCAGGGCGGCGCAGCTTTCTTT. Protein product: CASSQDQGGAAFF.

This sequence joins TRBV19 and TRBJ1-2; no clear D gene. The germline V gene encodes CDR1 LNHDA and CDR2 SQIVND (reference sequence). There are 12 residues in the CDR3. V was clipped by 3 bases and J by 8 bases, with 10 bases between them. In DNA form, the CDR3 reads TGTGCCAGTAGTATGAGAGCGGGGGGCTACACCTTC. Amino acids: CASSMRAGGYTF.

The V and J genes are TRBV9 and TRBJ1-2; TRBD1 agrees at 9 bases. Germline CDR1 is SGDLS and CDR2 is YYNGEE. The J segment lost 7 bases and the V segment lost 0 bases, leaving 4 bases of the junction unmatched. The CDR3 consists of 14 residues. The CDR3 DNA sequence: TGTGCCAGCAGCGTAGGGGACAGGGCCGGTGGCTACACCTTC. Amino acids: CASSVGDRAGGYTF. The variable domain in full, completed from reference TRBV9 and TRBJ1-2, reads DSGVTQTPKHLITATGQRVTLRCSPRSGDLSVYWYQQSLDQGLQFLIQYYNGEERAKGNILERFSAQQFPDLHSELNLSSLELGDSALYFCASSVGDRAGGYTFGSGTRLTVV.

The gene calls are TRBV11-2 and TRBJ2-1; 7 bases are shared with TRBD2. This CDR3 comprises 15 residues. In germline, CDR1 is SGHAT, CDR2 FQNNGV. V dropped 0 bases and J dropped 3; count of bases not matched to a gene: 2. CDR3: CASSLEREYYNEQFF. CDR3 in DNA: TGTGCCAGCAGCTTAGAGCGGGAGTACTACAATGAGCAGTTCTTC. The full variable domain, completed using reference TRBV11-2 and TRBJ2-1, is EAGVAQSPRYKIIEKRQSVAFWCNPISGHATLYWYQQILGQGPKLLIQFQNNGVVDDSQLPKDRFSAERLKGVDSTLKIQPAKLEDSAVYLCASSLEREYYNEQFFGPGTRLTVL.

The chain combines TRBV4-3 with TRBJ1-1; D might be TRBD1 (6 bases). Per germline, CDR1 LGHNA and CDR2 YSLEER. The CDR3 length is 15 residues. The V end was cut by 1 base, the J end by 5 bases, with 14 bases between. The CDR3, as DNA: TGCGCCAGCAGCCAAGTTGCCAGGGGTGGAACTGAAGCTTTCTTT. This gives the protein CASSQVARGGTEAFF.

This chain joins TRBV12-3 or TRBV12-4 and TRBJ2-7; D unclear. The CDR3 runs to 13 residues. Trimming removed 5 bases from V and 6 bases from J, with 14 bases in between. In DNA form, the CDR3 reads TGTGCCAGCAGTACCGCCAGGATCTCCGAGCAGTACTTC. It translates to CASSTARISEQYF.

The chain recombines TRBV29-1 with TRBJ2-3, with D possibly matching TRBD1 (6 bases). CDR3 length equals 15 residues. V lost 6 bases and J lost 0, with 16 bases in between. CDR1 is SQVTM, CDR2 ANQGSEA, per germline. The CDR3 region has the DNA TGCAGCGTGTCAACAGGGAAACCTAGCACAGATACGCAGTATTTT. Amino acid sequence: CSVSTGKPSTDTQYF.

The DNA for the CDR3 is TGTGCCATCAGCTTAGGACAGGAGGGGACTGAAGCTTTCTTT. Its translation is CAISLGQEGTEAFF. The V gene is TRBV10-3, the J gene TRBJ1-1; 7 positions match TRBD1. CDR3 length: 14 residues. Germline assignment: CDR1 ENHRY and CDR2 SYGVKD. V lost 6 bases and J lost 5; bases outside the gene matches: 9.

The chain recombines TRBV6-5 with TRBJ2-7; 7 bases match TRBD1. This CDR3 contains 13 residues. V was pared by 6 bases and J by 6 bases, with 8 bases of the junction left unmatched. Per the germline V gene, CDR1 is MNHEY and CDR2 is SVGAGI. The DNA for the CDR3 is TGTGCCAGCAGACTACAGGGGCGGCCCGAGCAGTACTTC. Translated: CASRLQGRPEQYF.

The gene calls are TRBV28 and TRBJ1-2; 12 bases agree with TRBD1. Germline V lookup: CDR1 MDHEN, CDR2 SYDVKM. V gave up 7 bases and J gave up 5 bases; unmatched junction bases: 5. The CDR3 runs 14 residues. This CDR3 is CASTGDRGLYGYTF. In DNA, the CDR3 is TGTGCCAGCACCGGGGACAGGGGGCTTTATGGCTACACCTTC.

This chain uses TRBV5-6 with TRBJ1-1; D ambiguous. V shed 4 bases and J shed 5 bases, with 15 bases lying between them. This CDR3 has 14 residues. Germline V gene data show CDR1 as SGHDT and CDR2 as YYEEEE. CDR3 coding DNA: TGTGCCAGCAGCCCGGGTGGCCGCGGGACTGAAGCTTTCTTT. Its translation is CASSPGGRGTEAFF.

This chain uses TRBV9 with TRBJ1-2, with D maybe TRBD1 (6 bases). This CDR3 has 12 amino acids. The V and J ends lost 5 bases and 10 bases respectively, with 15 bases between them. Germline V gene data show CDR1 as SGDLS and CDR2 as YYNGEE. CDR3 nucleotides: TGTGCCAGCAGTGACCGGGACACCAACTACACCTTC. Its translation: CASSDRDTNYTF.

V usage is TRBV5-8 and J usage is TRBJ2-1; D may be TRBD1 (5 bases). Germline assignment: CDR1 SGHTS and CDR2 YDEGEE. The V end lost 5 bases, the J end lost 9 bases, and 9 bases lay between the germline ends. The CDR3 spans 11 residues. The CDR3 loop reads CASSTDIEQFF. For the CDR3, the DNA is TGTGCCAGCAGTACGGACATTGAGCAGTTCTTC.

The chain is built from TRBV6-7 and TRBJ1-5; D remains unclear. TRBV6-7 is an open reading frame whose function is uncertain. V lost 3 bases to trimming and J lost 0 bases, with 15 bases between them. The CDR3 runs 17 residues. This chain's CDR3 is CASSYPEAFDSNQPQHF. CDR3 nucleotide sequence: TGTGCCAGCAGTTATCCCGAGGCTTTCGATAGCAATCAGCCCCAGCATTTT.

Sample share makes this clone medium-sized. V usage is TRBV2 and J usage is TRBJ1-6; maybe TRBD1 (5 bases). There are 15 residues in the CDR3. Per germline, CDR1 SNHLY and CDR2 FYNNEI. V lost 9 bases and J lost 7, with 19 bases in between. The chain's CDR3 is CARSLGGRENSPLHF. DNA of the CDR3: TGTGCCAGGAGCTTGGGGGGGAGGGAGAATTCACCCCTCCACTTT.

This chain joins TRBV28 and TRBJ2-3; TRBD2 aligns across 13 bases. From germline, CDR1 is MDHEN and CDR2 SYDVKM. The CDR3 totals 15 residues. Unmatched junction bases numbered 2, after V lost 2 bases and J lost 6 bases. The CDR3 sequence is CASSLTSGGADTQYF. As DNA, the CDR3 is TGTGCCAGCAGTTTAACTAGCGGGGGGGCGGATACGCAGTATTTT.

The rearrangement links TRBV5-1 to TRBJ1-3; 7 positions agree with TRBD1. V trimming: 5 bases; J trimming: 3 bases; junction bases outside the gene matches: 8. Per germline, CDR1 SGHRS and CDR2 YFSETQ. The CDR3 consists of 15 residues. DNA of the CDR3: TGCGCCAGCAGTCCGACAGGGTCTTTTGGAAACACCATATATTTT. This codes for CASSPTGSFGNTIYF.

The CDR3, as DNA: TGTGCCATCTCGACCAAAGGACTGGGGGGCACTGAAGCTTTCTTT. This translates into CAISTKGLGGTEAFF. The chain is built from TRBV15 and TRBJ1-1; TRBD1 is a possible D gene (5 bases). Germline V CDR1 and CDR2: LNHNV, YYDKDF (reference sequence). Trimming left V 10 bases short and J 4 bases short, with 22 bases between. This CDR3 is 15 amino acids long.

The chain recombines TRBV29-1 with TRBJ2-1; TRBD1 matches 7 bases. The germline V gene has CDR1 SQVTM and CDR2 ANQGSEA. J lost 1 base, V lost 0 bases, and 6 bases had no gene match. This CDR3 contains 16 residues. The CDR3 DNA sequence: TGCAGCGTTGAAGATCACGGCAGGGGGTCCTACAATGAGCAGTTCTTC. It translates to CSVEDHGRGSYNEQFF.

V and J are TRBV2 and TRBJ2-5, with TRBD1 matching over 8 bases. The V gene's germline CDR1 is SNHLY and CDR2 FYNNEI. This CDR3 is 12 amino acids long. Trimming took 10 bases from V and 3 from J; bases not matched to a gene: 4. CDR3 amino acids: CAIRTGKETQYF. CDR3 nucleotide sequence: TGTGCCATCCGGACAGGGAAAGAGACCCAGTACTTC.